The rows below give T cell receptor beta chains drawn from one sample of a study of blood T cell repertoires in COVID-19. The data were produced by immunoSEQ multiplex PCR, yet TCRdb's version contains in-frame clones alone and is incomplete. The data hold 88,000 or so clones, with 65% to 85% observed a single time. Sequenced material: peripheral blood. These receptors were taken from a man in his 60s with acute or convalescent COVID-19. Each CDR3 is given with its conserved first and last residue. D genes are given only for firm matches.

J	D	V	CDR3	DNA
TRBJ2-1	TRBD2	TRBV3-1/TRBV3-2	CASSRLAGGPGNEQFF	TGTGCCAGCAGCCGCCTAGCGGGAGGGCCAGGCAATGAGCAGTTCTTC
TRBJ2-7	TRBD1	TRBV30	CAWGHRQGDYEQYF	TGTGCCTGGGGGCATCGTCAGGGGGACTACGAGCAGTACTTC
TRBJ2-3	TRBD1	TRBV19	CASSTGGSGTDTQYF	TGTGCCAGTAGTACAGGGGGCTCGGGCACAGATACGCAGTATTTT
TRBJ2-1	TRBD1	TRBV15	CATSQGQVFGEQFF	TGTGCCACCTCGCAAGGACAGGTGTTTGGTGAGCAGTTCTTC
TRBJ1-3	.	TRBV6-2/TRBV6-3	CASSRSGTPGNTIYF	TGTGCCAGCAGTCGATCCGGGACACCTGGAAACACCATATATTTT
TRBJ1-3	.	TRBV9	CASSVDPSSGNTIYF	TGTGCCAGCAGCGTAGATCCCAGCTCTGGAAACACCATATATTTT
TRBJ2-4	TRBD1	TRBV6-5	CASTDSTGVNIQYF	TGTGCCAGCACCGACTCGACAGGGGTTAACATTCAGTACTTC
TRBJ1-5	.	TRBV2	CASSDQGNQPQHF	TGTGCCAGCAGTGATCAGGGCAATCAGCCCCAGCATTTT
TRBJ2-2	TRBD1	TRBV24-1	CATSKGQGAESRELFF	TGTGCCACCAGCAAAGGACAGGGGGCGGAATCTAGGGAGCTGTTTTTT
TRBJ2-3	TRBD2	TRBV5-8	CASSLGVAGGTDTQYF	TGTGCCAGCAGCCTCGGGGTAGCGGGGGGCACAGATACGCAGTATTTT
TRBJ2-5	TRBD1	TRBV7-2	CASSETGTGEETQYF	TGTGCCAGCAGCGAGACCGGGACAGGGGAAGAGACCCAGTACTTC
TRBJ1-1	TRBD1	TRBV7-2	CASSPRGQKNTEAFF	TGTGCCAGCAGCCCCCGGGGACAGAAGAACACTGAAGCTTTCTTT